This TCR beta chain was obtained from a study of shared clonotypes between healthy human individuals. The assay was immunoSEQ multiplex PCR, and TCRdb's table has in-frame clones only and misses some. This table holds approximately 500,000 clones, 60% to 80% found once. This TCR came from a woman aged 40 to 49 in good health. Some clones in this sample may be carry-over from other donors' samples. Specimen: PBMCs.

The CDR3 sequence is CASSPGSSSYNSPLHF. The CDR3 bases are TGTGCCAGCAGCCCGGGGAGTAGCTCCTATAATTCACCCCTCCACTTT. The V call is TRBV5-4, the J call TRBJ1-6; no definite D call. The V end was cut by 4 bases, the J end by 0 bases, with 11 bases between. The CDR3 consists of 16 residues. The germline gives CDR1 SGHNT, CDR2 YYREEE (reference sequence).